The present entry profiles one TCR beta chain with its context. Its antigen remains unidentified. This sample was included in a study of vaccination and CD4 T cells after COVID-19. Across the whole study: Four females and six males made up the convalescents, with two Hispanic.

The CDR3 covers 14 residues. V shed 4 bases and J shed 7 bases, with 14 bases lying between them. Germline loops: CDR1 ENHRY, CDR2 SYGVKD. The Oncomine TCR Beta short-read assay generated sequence data from the DNA of cultured CD4+ T cells. MiXCR, applied by TCRdb to the PCR reads, yields one record per CDR3 protein. The top ten hold roughly 6.3% of the sample, which has around 20,000 distinct CDR3 sequences, approximately 48% seen once. Treatment meaning: approximately nine-day PBMC culture with coronavirus spike peptide pools or control peptides (ViraFEST assay). Once peptide pools had expanded antigen-specific T cells, ViraFEST sequenced TCRs.

Material for sequencing was CD4+ T cells from blood, cultured in vitro. This chain uses TRBV10-3 with TRBJ1-5, with D unclear. The receptor was isolated from a human donor who had recovered from COVID-19. DNA for the CDR3: TGTGCCATCAGTGGGGAAGGGCAGACCCAGCCCCAGCATTTT. Translation: CAISGEGQTQPQHF.